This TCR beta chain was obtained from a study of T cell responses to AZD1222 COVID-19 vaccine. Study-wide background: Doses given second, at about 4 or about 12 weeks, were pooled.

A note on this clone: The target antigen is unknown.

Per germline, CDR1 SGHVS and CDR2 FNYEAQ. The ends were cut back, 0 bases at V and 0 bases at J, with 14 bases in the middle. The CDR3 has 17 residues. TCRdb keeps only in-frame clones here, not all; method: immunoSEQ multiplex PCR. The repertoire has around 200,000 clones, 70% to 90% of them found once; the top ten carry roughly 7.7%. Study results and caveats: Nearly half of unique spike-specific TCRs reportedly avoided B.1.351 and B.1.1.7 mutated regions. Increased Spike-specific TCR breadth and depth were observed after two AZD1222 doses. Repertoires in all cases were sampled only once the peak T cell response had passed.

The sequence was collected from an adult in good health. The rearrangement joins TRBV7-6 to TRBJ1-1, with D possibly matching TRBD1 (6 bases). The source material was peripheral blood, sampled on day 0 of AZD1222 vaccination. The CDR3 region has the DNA TGTGCCAGCAGCTTAGCGGCTGACAGGTCCATGAACACTGAAGCTTTCTTT. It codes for CASSLAADRSMNTEAFF. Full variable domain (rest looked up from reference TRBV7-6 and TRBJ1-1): GAGVSQSPRYKVTKRGQDVALRCDPISGHVSLYWYRQALGQGPEFLTYFNYEAQQDKSGLPNDRFSAERPEGSISTLTIQRTEQRDSAMYRCASSLAADRSMNTEAFFGQGTRLTVV.